This T cell receptor (beta chain) was documented in a study of T cell therapy after organ transplantation. Study-wide results and caveats: Few nonresponder expansions may reflect low coverage from poor CD8+ yield.

A word on this clone: The antigen is unknown.

V shed 0 bases and J 1 base; nucleotides not matched to a gene: 7. Germline V lookup: CDR1 SGHNT, CDR2 YYREEE (reference sequence). CDR3 length: 16 amino acids. Libraries were prepared by immunoSEQ multiplex PCR; TCRdb keeps only in-frame clonotypes and omits some of them. The sample lists about 50,000 clones, approximately 94% occurring once. This rearrangement joins TRBV5-4 to TRBJ2-7; 7 bases line up with TRBD2. This TCR derives from a human patient who had received a solid organ transplant and had CMV disease. The sample here was CD8+ T cells from blood, taken before autologous CMV-specific T cell therapy. CDR3 DNA: TGTGCCAGCAGCTTGGCCGGGGGGTCACAGTCCTACGAGCAGTACTTC. Its translation: CASSLAGGSQSYEQYF.